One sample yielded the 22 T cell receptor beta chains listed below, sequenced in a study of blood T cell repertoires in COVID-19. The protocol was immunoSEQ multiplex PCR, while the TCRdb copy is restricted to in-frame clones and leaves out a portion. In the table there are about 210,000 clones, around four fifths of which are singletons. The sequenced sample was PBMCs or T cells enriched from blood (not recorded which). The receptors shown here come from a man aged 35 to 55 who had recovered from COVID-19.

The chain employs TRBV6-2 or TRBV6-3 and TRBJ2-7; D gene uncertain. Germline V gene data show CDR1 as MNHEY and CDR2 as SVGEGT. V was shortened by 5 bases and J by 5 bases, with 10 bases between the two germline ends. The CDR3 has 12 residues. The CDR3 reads CASSKTHHEQYF. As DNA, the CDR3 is TGTGCCAGCAGTAAAACTCACCACGAGCAGTACTTC.

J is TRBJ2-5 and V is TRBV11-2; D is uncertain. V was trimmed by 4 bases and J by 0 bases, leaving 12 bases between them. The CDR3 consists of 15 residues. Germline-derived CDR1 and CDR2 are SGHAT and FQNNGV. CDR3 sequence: CASSSPLGNQETQYF. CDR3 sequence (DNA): TGTGCCAGCAGCTCCCCCTTGGGCAACCAAGAGACCCAGTACTTC. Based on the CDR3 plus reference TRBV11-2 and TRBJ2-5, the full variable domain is EAGVAQSPRYKIIEKRQSVAFWCNPISGHATLYWYQQILGQGPKLLIQFQNNGVVDDSQLPKDRFSAERLKGVDSTLKIQPAKLEDSAVYLCASSSPLGNQETQYFGPGTRLLVL.

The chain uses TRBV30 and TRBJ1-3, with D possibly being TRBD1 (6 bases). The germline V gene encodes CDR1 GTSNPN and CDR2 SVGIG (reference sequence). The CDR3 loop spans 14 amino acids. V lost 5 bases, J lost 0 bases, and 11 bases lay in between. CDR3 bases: TGTGCCTGGGCCCAGGGGACCTCTGGAAACACCATATATTTT. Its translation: CAWAQGTSGNTIYF.

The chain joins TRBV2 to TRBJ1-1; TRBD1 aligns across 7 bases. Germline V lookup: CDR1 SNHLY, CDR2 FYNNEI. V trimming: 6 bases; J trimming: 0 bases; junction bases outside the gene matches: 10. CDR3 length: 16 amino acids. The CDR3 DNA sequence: TGTGCCAGCAGGACTGCCGGACAGGCCATGAACACTGAAGCTTTCTTT. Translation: CASRTAGQAMNTEAFF.

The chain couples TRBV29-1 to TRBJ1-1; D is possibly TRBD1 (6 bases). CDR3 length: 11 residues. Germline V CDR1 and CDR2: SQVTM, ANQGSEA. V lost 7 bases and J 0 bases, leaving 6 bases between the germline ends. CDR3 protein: CSGTVNTEAFF. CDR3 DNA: TGCAGCGGGACAGTGAACACTGAAGCTTTCTTT.

For the CDR3, the DNA is TGCGCCAGCAGCTTATCCGGGACAGGGGGCGAAAACACCATATATTTT. Its protein is CASSLSGTGGENTIYF. The chain employs TRBV5-1 and TRBJ1-3, with TRBD1 matching 12 bases. This CDR3 comprises 16 residues. CDR1 is SGHRS and CDR2 is YFSETQ in the germline V gene. V lost 2 bases to trimming and J lost 6 bases; unmatched junction nucleotides: 6. Looking up the rest from reference TRBV5-1 and TRBJ1-3 gives the full variable domain: KAGVTQTPRYLIKTRGQQVTLSCSPISGHRSVSWYQQTPGQGLQFLFEYFSETQRNKGNFPGRFSGRQFSNSRSEMNVSTLELGDSALYLCASSLSGTGGENTIYFGEGSWLTVV.

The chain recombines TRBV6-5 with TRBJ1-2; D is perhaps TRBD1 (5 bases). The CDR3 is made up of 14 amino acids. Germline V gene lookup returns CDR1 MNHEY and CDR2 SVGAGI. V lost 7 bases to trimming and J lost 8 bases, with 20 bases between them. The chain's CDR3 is CASTQFGAARGYTF. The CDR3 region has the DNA TGTGCCAGCACCCAATTTGGGGCAGCTCGGGGCTACACCTTC.

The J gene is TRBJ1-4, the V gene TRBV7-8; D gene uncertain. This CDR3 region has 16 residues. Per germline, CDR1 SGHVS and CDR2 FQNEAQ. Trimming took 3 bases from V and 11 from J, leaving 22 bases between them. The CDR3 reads CASSLLVSRGVGKLFF. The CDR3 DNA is TGTGCCAGCAGCTTGCTCGTATCACGCGGGGTGGGGAAACTGTTTTTT.

CDR3 region: CATSEGGGGSNQPQHF. The DNA for the CDR3 is TGTGCCACCAGTGAGGGAGGGGGGGGTAGCAATCAGCCCCAGCATTTT. The chain employs TRBV24-1 and TRBJ1-5, with D possibly being TRBD1 (6 bases). The V end was cut by 4 bases, the J end by 0 bases, with 12 bases between. Germline V gene sequence: CDR1 KGHDR, CDR2 SFDVKD. The CDR3 totals 16 residues.

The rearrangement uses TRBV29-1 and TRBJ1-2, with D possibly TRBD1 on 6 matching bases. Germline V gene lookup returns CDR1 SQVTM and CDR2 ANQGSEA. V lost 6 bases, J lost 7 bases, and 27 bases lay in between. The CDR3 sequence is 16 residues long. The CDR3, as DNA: TGCAGCGTCCGGCATTCCGGGACAATCTCGGTACGTGGCTACACCTTC. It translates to CSVRHSGTISVRGYTF.

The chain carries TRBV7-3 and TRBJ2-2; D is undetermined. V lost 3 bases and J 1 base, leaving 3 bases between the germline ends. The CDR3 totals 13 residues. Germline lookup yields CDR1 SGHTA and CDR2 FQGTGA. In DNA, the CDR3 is TGTGCCAGCAGCTTCGGGAACACCGGGGAGCTGTTTTTT. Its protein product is CASSFGNTGELFF.

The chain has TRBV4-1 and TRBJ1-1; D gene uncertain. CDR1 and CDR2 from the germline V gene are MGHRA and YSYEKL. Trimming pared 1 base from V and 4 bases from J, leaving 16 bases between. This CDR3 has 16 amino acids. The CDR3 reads CASSQVSYATSTEAFF. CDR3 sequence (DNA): TGCGCCAGCAGCCAAGTCTCATACGCTACGAGCACTGAAGCTTTCTTT.

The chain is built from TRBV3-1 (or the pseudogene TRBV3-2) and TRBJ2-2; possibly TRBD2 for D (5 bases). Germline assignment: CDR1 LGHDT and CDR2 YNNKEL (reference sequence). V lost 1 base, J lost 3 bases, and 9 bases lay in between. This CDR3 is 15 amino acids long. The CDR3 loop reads CASSQGDSDTGELFF. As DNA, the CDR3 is TGTGCCAGCAGCCAAGGTGATAGCGACACCGGGGAGCTGTTTTTT.

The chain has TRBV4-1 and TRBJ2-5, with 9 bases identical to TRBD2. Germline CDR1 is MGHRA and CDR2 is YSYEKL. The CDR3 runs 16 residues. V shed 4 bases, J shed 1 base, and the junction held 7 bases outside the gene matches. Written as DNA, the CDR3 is TGCGCCAGCAGCCCCTGGGGAGCGGGGGGCCAAGAGACCCAGTACTTC. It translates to CASSPWGAGGQETQYF.

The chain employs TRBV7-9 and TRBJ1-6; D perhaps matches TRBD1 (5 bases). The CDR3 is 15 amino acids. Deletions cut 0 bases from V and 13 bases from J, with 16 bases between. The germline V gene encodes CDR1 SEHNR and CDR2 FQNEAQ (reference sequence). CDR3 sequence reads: CASSLALRGDFPLHF. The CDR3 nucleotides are TGTGCCAGCAGCTTAGCGCTTCGGGGGGATTTCCCCCTCCACTTT.

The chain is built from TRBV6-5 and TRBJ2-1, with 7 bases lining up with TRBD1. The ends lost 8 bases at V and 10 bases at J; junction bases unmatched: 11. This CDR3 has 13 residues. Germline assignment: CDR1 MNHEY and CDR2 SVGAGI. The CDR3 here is CASDSDRSGEQFF. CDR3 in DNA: TGTGCCAGCGACTCGGACAGGTCAGGAGAGCAGTTCTTC.

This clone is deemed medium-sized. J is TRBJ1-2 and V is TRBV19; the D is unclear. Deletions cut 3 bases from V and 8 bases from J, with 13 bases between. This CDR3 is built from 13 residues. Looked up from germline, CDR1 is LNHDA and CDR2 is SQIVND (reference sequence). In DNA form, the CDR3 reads TGTGCCAGTAGTATCGTCAGTGTGGGCGGCTACACCTTC. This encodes CASSIVSVGGYTF.

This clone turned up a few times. CDR3 DNA: TGTGCCAGCATCTCGTGGGGGCCCAACACTGAAGCTTTCTTT. It translates to CASISWGPNTEAFF. This chain links TRBV3-1 (or the pseudogene TRBV3-2) with TRBJ1-1; a weak D match, TRBD1 (6 bases). Germline CDR1 LGHDT, CDR2 YNNKEL (reference sequence). CDR3 length: 14 amino acids. Trimming took off 7 bases at V and 2 bases at J, with 14 bases between the two ends.

The CDR3 bases are TGTGCCAGCAGTTATCCCCCAGGGTCAACGGGTGGCTACACCTTC. Translated, it gives CASSYPPGSTGGYTF. The chain employs TRBV6-9 and TRBJ1-2, with D possibly matching TRBD1 (5 bases). The CDR3 spans 15 residues. V lost 2 bases and J lost 7, with 17 bases in between. Germline V gene lookup returns CDR1 MNHGY and CDR2 SVAAGI.

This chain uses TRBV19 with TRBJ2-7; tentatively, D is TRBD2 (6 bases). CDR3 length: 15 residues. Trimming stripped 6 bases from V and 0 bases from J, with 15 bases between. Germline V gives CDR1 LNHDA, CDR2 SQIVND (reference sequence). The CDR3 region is CASRNLAEGSYEQYF. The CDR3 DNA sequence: TGTGCCAGTAGAAACTTAGCGGAAGGCTCCTACGAGCAGTACTTC.

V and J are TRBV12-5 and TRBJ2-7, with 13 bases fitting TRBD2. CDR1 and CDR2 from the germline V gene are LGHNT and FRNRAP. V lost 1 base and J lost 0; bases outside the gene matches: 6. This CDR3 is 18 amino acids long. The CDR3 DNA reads TGTGCTAGTGGTTTGGGTCTAGGACTAGCGGGAGTCTCCTACGAGCAGTACTTC. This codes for CASGLGLGLAGVSYEQYF.

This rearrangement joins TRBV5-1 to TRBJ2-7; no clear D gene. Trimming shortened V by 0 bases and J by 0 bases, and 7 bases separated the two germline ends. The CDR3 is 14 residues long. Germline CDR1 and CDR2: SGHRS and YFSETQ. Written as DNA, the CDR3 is TGCGCCAGCAGCTTGGTGGTTAGCTCCTACGAGCAGTACTTC. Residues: CASSLVVSSYEQYF.